Below, 19 T cell receptor beta chains from the same sample are listed, as sequenced in a study of T cell repertoires in cytomegalovirus infection. Via MiXCR, TCRdb re-called the reads, giving one row per CDR3 protein. The data hold under 150,000 distinct CDR3 sequences, with about 30% observed a single time. Their target antigens are unknown. Sample: CD8+ T cells from cultured PBMCs, taken from culture after CMV antigen stimulation. These receptors all stem from a human donor in good health (CMV status not recorded). Some clones in this sample may be carry-over from other donors' samples.

This clonotype was seen many times. The chain uses TRBV7-9 and TRBJ1-1, with unresolved D. CDR1 is SEHNR, CDR2 FQNEAQ, per germline (reference sequence). V lost 10 bases and J 6 bases, leaving 12 bases between the germline ends. The CDR3 consists of 11 residues. CDR3 nucleotide sequence: TGTGCCACCCCAGACGGCCCTGAAGCTTTCTTT. It yields the protein CATPDGPEAFF.

This chain joins TRBV3-1 and TRBJ2-3, with 14 bases fitting TRBD2. Looked up from germline, CDR1 is LGHDT and CDR2 is YNNKEL (reference sequence). This CDR3 has 19 amino acids. V lost 2 bases, J lost 0 bases, and 7 bases stayed unmatched. The CDR3, as DNA: TGTGCCAGCAGCCAACTTGGACTAGCGGGGGGCCCGAGCACAGATACGCAGTATTTT. As protein: CASSQLGLAGGPSTDTQYF.

CDR3 DNA sequence: TGTGCCAGCAGCTTGGGGGGCGGGACCGCGGGGGAGACCCAGTACTTC. This gives the protein CASSLGGGTAGETQYF. The gene calls are TRBV5-4 and TRBJ2-5; D might be TRBD2 (6 bases). The CDR3 loop spans 16 amino acids. The V end was cut by 0 bases, the J end by 5 bases, with 17 bases between. From germline, CDR1 is SGHNT and CDR2 YYREEE (reference sequence).

This clonotype has just a few counts. The chain links TRBV20-1 to TRBJ2-1, with 14 bases identical to TRBD2. The V gene end was trimmed by 1 base and the J gene end by 0 bases; junction bases not matched to a gene: 11. CDR3 length equals 20 residues. The germline V gene encodes CDR1 DFQATT and CDR2 SNEGSKA (reference sequence). The CDR3 loop is CSARVGLAGGPQHSYNEQFF. In nucleotides, the CDR3 is TGCAGTGCTAGAGTCGGACTAGCGGGGGGCCCACAACACTCCTACAATGAGCAGTTCTTC.

In this sample, this clonotype turned up many times. The chain recombines TRBV7-8 with TRBJ1-5; 9 bases match TRBD1. This CDR3 has 15 amino acids. Germline loops: CDR1 SGHVS, CDR2 FQNEAQ. The V segment lost 2 bases and the J segment 6 bases; nucleotides outside the gene matches: 5. CDR3 protein: CASSLSGTGSQPQHF. The CDR3 bases are TGTGCCAGCAGCTTAAGTGGGACAGGGTCTCAGCCCCAGCATTTT. Using reference TRBV7-8 and TRBJ1-5 for the parts outside the CDR3, the full variable domain is GAGVSQSPRYKVAKRGQDVALRCDPISGHVSLFWYQQALGQGPEFLTYFQNEAQLDKSGLPSDRFFAERPEGSVSTLKIQRTQQEDSAVYLCASSLSGTGSQPQHFGDGTRLSIL.

The CDR3 DNA sequence: TGTGCCAGCAGTTACGGGGGGTATCAGCCCCAGCATTTT. Protein sequence: CASSYGGYQPQHF. V gene TRBV6-8 combines with J gene TRBJ1-5; a possible D gene is TRBD1 (5 bases). Germline values: CDR1 MNHGY, CDR2 SAAAGT. The ends were cut back, 2 bases at V and 5 bases at J, with 7 bases in the middle. The CDR3 length is 13 residues.

Many counts were recorded for this clonotype. The chain combines TRBV7-2 with TRBJ2-1, with 9 bases matching TRBD2. With 5 bases clipped from V and 1 base from J, the junction kept 3 bases outside the gene matches. The CDR3 spans 15 residues. The germline CDR1 and CDR2 sequences are SGHTA and FQGNSA. The CDR3 bases are TGTGCCAGCAGCCAAGCGGGGGGATCCTACAATGAGCAGTTCTTC. Amino acid sequence: CASSQAGGSYNEQFF.

This chain links TRBV6-6 with TRBJ1-4; possibly TRBD1 for D (6 bases). The CDR3 is 15 residues long. Looked up from germline, CDR1 is MNHNY and CDR2 is SVGAGI (reference sequence). Trimming removed 0 bases at V and 6 bases at J, with 11 bases between. CDR3 protein: CASSYSGGSDEKLFF. The CDR3 region has the DNA TGTGCCAGCAGTTACTCCGGGGGCTCGGATGAAAAACTGTTTTTT.

V usage is TRBV6-6 and J usage is TRBJ2-5; D not resolved. The CDR3 spans 13 residues. Trimming removed 5 bases from V and 3 bases from J, with 10 bases in between. Germline V CDR1 and CDR2: MNHNY, SVGAGI (reference sequence). The CDR3 spells CASSPDWEETQYF. Written as DNA, the CDR3 is TGTGCCAGCAGTCCTGACTGGGAAGAGACCCAGTACTTC.

The chain combines TRBV4-3 with TRBJ1-2; perhaps TRBD1 as D (6 bases). V gave up 3 bases and J gave up 0 bases, with 20 bases separating them. The CDR3 consists of 18 residues. In germline, CDR1 is LGHNA, CDR2 YSLEER. In DNA form, the CDR3 reads TGCGCCAGCAGCCACCTTAAGGGGGGGGGGGGAGCTAACTATGGCTACACCTTC. Amino acid sequence: CASSHLKGGGGANYGYTF.

J is TRBJ2-3 and V is TRBV27; 7 nucleotides agree with TRBD1. CDR3 length: 17 residues. V lost 1 base, J lost 2 bases, and 9 bases stayed unmatched. Germline V gene data show CDR1 as MNHEY and CDR2 as SMNVEV (reference sequence). The CDR3 loop reads CASSLYEGTVTTDTQYF. Written as DNA, the CDR3 is TGTGCCAGCAGTTTATATGAGGGGACAGTAACCACAGATACGCAGTATTTT.

V gene TRBV27 combines with J gene TRBJ2-5; perhaps D is TRBD1 or TRBD2 (5 bases each). Trimming left V 3 bases short and J 5 bases short, with 13 bases between. CDR3 length equals 14 residues. Germline-derived CDR1 and CDR2 are MNHEY and SMNVEV (reference sequence). The CDR3 reads CASSFGAGVETQYF. CDR3 nucleotides: TGTGCCAGCAGTTTTGGGGCCGGGGTCGAGACCCAGTACTTC.

The V call is TRBV2, the J call TRBJ1-2, with D maybe TRBD1 (6 bases). Germline CDR1 reads SNHLY; CDR2 reads FYNNEI. CDR3 length: 13 amino acids. V lost 8 bases and J 1 base, leaving 11 bases between the germline ends. This chain's CDR3 is CASQGRSNYGYTF. The CDR3 DNA sequence: TGTGCCAGCCAGGGGAGGAGTAACTATGGCTACACCTTC. Variable domain in full (rest from reference TRBV2 and TRBJ1-2): EPEVTQTPSHQVTQMGQEVILRCVPISNHLYFYWYRQILGQKVEFLVSFYNNEISEKSEIFDDQFSVERPDGSNFTLKIRSTKLEDSAMYFCASQGRSNYGYTFGSGTRLTVV.

The table lists this clonotype with a few counts. The chain employs TRBV20-1 and TRBJ1-5; 7 nucleotides align to TRBD1. This CDR3 region has 14 residues. J gave up 4 bases and V 6 bases, and 9 bases lay outside the gene matches. Germline CDR1 is DFQATT and CDR2 is SNEGSKA (reference sequence). As DNA, the CDR3 is TGCAGTGCCATCAAACAGGGGATGAATCAGCCCCAGCATTTT. It encodes CSAIKQGMNQPQHF.

This clonotype occurred a few times. The V call is TRBV27, the J call TRBJ2-1, with a weak D call TRBD2 (7 bases). Germline V lookup: CDR1 MNHEY, CDR2 SMNVEV (reference sequence). The CDR3 runs to 15 residues. The germline V and J ends were trimmed by 2 bases and 4 bases, with 12 bases remaining between them. The chain's CDR3 is CASSLRGGDYNEQFF. The CDR3 region has the DNA TGTGCCAGCAGTTTACGAGGGGGGGATTACAATGAGCAGTTCTTC.

The V call is TRBV7-6, the J call TRBJ2-1; D possibly matches TRBD1 or TRBD2 (6 bases each). V was pared by 1 base and J by 4 bases, with 17 bases between. Germline V lookup: CDR1 SGHVS, CDR2 FNYEAQ. CDR3 length: 17 amino acids. The CDR3 protein is CASSLGVRGGIYNEQFF. Written as DNA, the CDR3 is TGTGCCAGCAGCTTAGGGGTTCGAGGGGGGATTTACAATGAGCAGTTCTTC. Complete variable domain (other parts from reference TRBV7-6 and TRBJ2-1): GAGVSQSPRYKVTKRGQDVALRCDPISGHVSLYWYRQALGQGPEFLTYFNYEAQQDKSGLPNDRFSAERPEGSISTLTIQRTEQRDSAMYRCASSLGVRGGIYNEQFFGPGTRLTVL.

There are a few counts of this clonotype. This chain joins TRBV7-9 and TRBJ2-2; D not resolved. The CDR3 is 16 residues long. V was trimmed by 5 bases and J by 9 bases, leaving 22 bases between them. Looked up from germline, CDR1 is SEHNR and CDR2 is FQNEAQ (reference sequence). The CDR3 region is CASSPMGTYQKRELFF. The CDR3 DNA follows: TGTGCCAGCAGCCCCATGGGAACTTATCAGAAGCGGGAGCTGTTTTTT.

The J gene is TRBJ1-1, the V gene TRBV12-3 or TRBV12-4; D might be TRBD1 (5 bases). V was cut by 3 bases and J by 7 bases, with 9 bases left in between. The CDR3 totals 12 residues. The CDR3 DNA sequence: TGTGCCAGCAGTTTTAGGGGTGTTGAAGCTTTCTTT. Residues: CASSFRGVEAFF.

The rearrangement joins TRBV27 to TRBJ1-2; a weak D match, TRBD1 (5 bases). Trimming shortened V by 3 bases and J by 8 bases, and 19 bases separated the two germline ends. The germline gives CDR1 MNHEY, CDR2 SMNVEV (reference sequence). The CDR3 spans 15 residues. CDR3 coding DNA: TGTGCCAGCAGTTTCGGGGGGGTTGGACTTGGCGGCTACACCTTC. Its translation: CASSFGGVGLGGYTF.